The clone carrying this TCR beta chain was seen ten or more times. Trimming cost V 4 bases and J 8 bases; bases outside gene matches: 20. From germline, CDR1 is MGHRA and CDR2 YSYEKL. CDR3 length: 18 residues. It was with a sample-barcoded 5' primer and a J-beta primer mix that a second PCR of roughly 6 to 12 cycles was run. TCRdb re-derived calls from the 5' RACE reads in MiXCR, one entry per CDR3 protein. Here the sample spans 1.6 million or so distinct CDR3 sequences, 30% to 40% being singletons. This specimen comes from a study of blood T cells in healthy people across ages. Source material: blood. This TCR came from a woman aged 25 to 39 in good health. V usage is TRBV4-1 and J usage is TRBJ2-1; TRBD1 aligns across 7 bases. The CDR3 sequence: CASSPDGTDAGTVYEQFF. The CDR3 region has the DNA TGCGCCAGCAGCCCGGATGGGACAGACGCCGGGACGGTTTATGAGCAGTTCTTC.